One and the same sample provided the 9 T cell receptor beta chains below, sequenced in a study of cytomegalovirus exposure and HLA in healthy donors. PCR employed 60 Vbeta and 13 Jbeta primers. Method: immunoSEQ multiplex PCR; TCRdb's copy keeps in-frame clones and lacks some. The sample lists under 150,000 clones; approximately 80% were seen once. The sequenced material came from PBMCs. The receptors stem from a middle-aged woman in good health and CMV-seropositive.

V and J are TRBV5-1 and TRBJ2-1; the D gene is possibly TRBD2 (6 bases). Germline V gene sequence: CDR1 SGHRS, CDR2 YFSETQ. There are 15 residues in the CDR3. V was clipped by 0 bases and J by 5 bases, with 12 bases between them. The CDR3 DNA follows: TGCGCCAGCAGCTTGGTTGCGGGGTCCGACAATGAGCAGTTCTTC. Translating gives CASSLVAGSDNEQFF. Filled out from reference TRBV5-1 and TRBJ2-1, the complete variable domain reads KAGVTQTPRYLIKTRGQQVTLSCSPISGHRSVSWYQQTPGQGLQFLFEYFSETQRNKGNFPGRFSGRQFSNSRSEMNVSTLELGDSALYLCASSLVAGSDNEQFFGPGTRLTVL.

The chain joins TRBV2 to TRBJ2-2, with D possibly matching TRBD1 (6 bases). Trimming left V 3 bases short and J 3 bases short, with 8 bases between. The CDR3 has 14 amino acids. Germline assignment: CDR1 SNHLY and CDR2 FYNNEI. The CDR3 spells CASSEQGYTGELFF. In DNA, the CDR3 is TGTGCCAGCAGTGAGCAGGGGTACACCGGGGAGCTGTTTTTT.

V is TRBV5-1 and J is TRBJ2-3, with 9 bases that match TRBD2. Germline CDR1 and CDR2: SGHRS and YFSETQ. The CDR3 has 16 amino acids. V was clipped by 0 bases and J by 7 bases; unmatched bases: 9. This chain's CDR3 is CASSLGGRAVTYTQYF. CDR3 coding DNA: TGCGCCAGCAGCTTGGGCGGGAGGGCCGTTACGTATACGCAGTATTTT.

The chain is built from TRBV29-1 and TRBJ1-3; D not certain. CDR1 and CDR2 (germline): SQVTM, ANQGSEA. The CDR3 contains 14 residues. V lost 3 bases to trimming and J lost 3 bases, with 12 bases between them. CDR3 bases: TGCAGCGTTGAGGGTAATCGAGGTGGAAACACCATATATTTT. This gives the protein CSVEGNRGGNTIYF.

The V gene is TRBV6-5, the J gene TRBJ1-4; D possibly corresponds to TRBD1 (5 bases). This CDR3 has 14 amino acids. Trimming removed 6 bases at V and 0 bases at J, with 8 bases between. Germline V gives CDR1 MNHEY, CDR2 SVGAGI. The CDR3 loop is CASSPGATNEKLFF. In DNA, the CDR3 is TGTGCCAGCAGCCCGGGGGCAACTAATGAAAAACTGTTTTTT.

V gene TRBV25-1 combines with J gene TRBJ2-1; D is perhaps TRBD1 (5 bases). The V end lost 6 bases, the J end lost 6 bases, and 18 bases lay between the germline ends. There are 15 residues in the CDR3. Germline CDR1 and CDR2: MGHDK and SYGVNS. The CDR3 nucleotides read TGTGCCAGCAGCCCGGACATTCATCGCGGCAATGAGCAGTTCTTC. Its translation: CASSPDIHRGNEQFF.

The chain uses TRBV19 and TRBJ1-5; D is undetermined. The germline V gene has CDR1 LNHDA and CDR2 SQIVND (reference sequence). V gave up 7 bases and J gave up 2 bases, with 6 bases separating them. The CDR3 covers 12 residues. CDR3: CASTGGNQPQHF. The DNA of the CDR3 is TGTGCCAGTACGGGTGGCAATCAGCCCCAGCATTTT.

This chain joins TRBV7-6 and TRBJ2-7; 10 nucleotides align to TRBD2. J lost 4 bases, V lost 1 base, and 7 bases had no gene match. The CDR3 is made up of 16 amino acids. CDR1 and CDR2 from the germline V gene are SGHVS and FNYEAQ. The CDR3 here is CASSLEVVSGRYEQYF. The DNA of the CDR3 is TGTGCCAGCAGCTTAGAGGTGGTTAGCGGGAGGTACGAGCAGTACTTC.

The chain uses TRBV5-1 and TRBJ2-2; D gene ambiguous. The CDR3 spans 16 residues. The V and J ends lost 4 bases and 1 base respectively, with 14 bases between them. Germline CDR1 SGHRS, CDR2 YFSETQ. CDR3 protein: CASSNPSLGNTGELFF. CDR3 bases: TGCGCCAGCAGCAACCCGTCCCTCGGGAACACCGGGGAGCTGTTTTTT.